The sequence of this T cell receptor (beta chain) was determined in a study of brain T cells in children with intractable seizures. Trimming at V came to 3 bases and at J to 7 bases, leaving 16 bases not matched to a gene. Germline CDR1 and CDR2: SGDLS and YYNGEE. The CDR3 is 17 amino acids. This clone appeared a few times. Its antigen is unidentified. Study findings and constraints: HCMV serostatus was not known, and viral specificity came from CDR3 similarity only. Absence of clones before surgery may stem from lower sequencing depth.

Some clones are missing from TCRdb's copy, which holds only in-frame ones; the method was immunoSEQ multiplex PCR. The sample lists fewer than 85,000 clones, about 92% occurring once. Sequencing used peripheral blood, obtained at surgery. The rearrangement uses TRBV9 and TRBJ1-2; TRBD1 matches 9 bases. This sequence originates from a boy under two years old with tuberous sclerosis and intractable seizures. The CDR3 nucleotides are TGTGCCAGCAGCGCCCCCCGTGGACAGGGGCCAAGAAGTGGCTACACCTTC. It is translated as CASSAPRGQGPRSGYTF.